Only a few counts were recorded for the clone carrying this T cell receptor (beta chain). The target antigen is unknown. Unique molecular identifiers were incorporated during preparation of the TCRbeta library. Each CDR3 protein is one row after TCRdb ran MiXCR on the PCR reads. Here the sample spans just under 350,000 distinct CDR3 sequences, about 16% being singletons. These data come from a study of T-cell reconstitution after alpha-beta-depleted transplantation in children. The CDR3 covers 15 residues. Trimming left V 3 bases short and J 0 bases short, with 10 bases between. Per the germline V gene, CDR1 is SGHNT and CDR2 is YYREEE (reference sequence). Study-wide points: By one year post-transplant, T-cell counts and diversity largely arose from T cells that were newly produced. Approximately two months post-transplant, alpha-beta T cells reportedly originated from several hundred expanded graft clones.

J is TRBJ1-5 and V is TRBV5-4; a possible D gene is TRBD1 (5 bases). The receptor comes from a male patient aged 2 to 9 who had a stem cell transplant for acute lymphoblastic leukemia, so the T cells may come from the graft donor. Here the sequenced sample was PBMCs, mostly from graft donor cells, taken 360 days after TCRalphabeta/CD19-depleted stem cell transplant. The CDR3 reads CASSSRGDSNQPQHF. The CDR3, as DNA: TGTGCCAGCAGCTCTCGAGGGGATAGCAATCAGCCCCAGCATTTT.